The next 31 T cell receptor beta chains were all read from a single sample in a study of shared clonotypes between healthy human individuals. The method was immunoSEQ multiplex PCR; TCRdb's version includes in-frame clones alone and lacks a portion of them. Of millions of clones listed, 85% to 95% are singletons. Sequenced: naive CD4+ T cells sorted from blood. The subset is: CD45RA+ positively selected. These receptors were taken from a man aged 18-30 years in good health.

The genes are TRBV5-1 and TRBJ2-3, with D perhaps assigned TRBD1 or TRBD2 (5 bases each). The V and J ends lost 5 bases and 4 bases respectively, with 20 bases between them. There are 16 residues in the CDR3. Germline lookup yields CDR1 SGHRS and CDR2 YFSETQ. The CDR3 region is CASRGVSPGVADTQYF. The CDR3 bases are TGCGCCAGCAGGGGGGTCAGTCCTGGAGTGGCAGATACGCAGTATTTT.

The rearrangement links TRBV10-2 to TRBJ2-5; the D gene is possibly TRBD1 (6 bases). Trimming cost V 9 bases and J 2 bases, with 13 bases left between them. CDR1 is WSHSY, CDR2 SAAADI, per germline. CDR3 length equals 13 residues. This CDR3 reads CASIQGTQETQYF. The CDR3 coding sequence is TGCGCCAGTATACAGGGCACTCAAGAGACCCAGTACTTC.

This chain links TRBV13 with TRBJ2-3; 10 nucleotides agree with TRBD2. Germline V gene lookup returns CDR1 PRHDT and CDR2 FYEKMQ (reference sequence). V gave up 5 bases and J gave up 0 bases; unmatched junction bases: 11. The CDR3 spans 18 residues. The CDR3 spells CASSQRTTTSGSTDTQYF. The CDR3 nucleotides read TGTGCCAGCAGCCAACGGACGACGACTAGCGGGAGCACAGATACGCAGTATTTT.

The chain is built from TRBV25-1 and TRBJ2-2; D is perhaps TRBD1 (6 bases). Trimming pared 8 bases from V and 0 bases from J, leaving 7 bases between. Germline-derived CDR1 and CDR2 are MGHDK and SYGVNS. CDR3 length: 13 amino acids. In DNA form, the CDR3 reads TGTGCCAGCGGGGGCACGAACACCGGGGAGCTGTTTTTT. The encoded protein is CASGGTNTGELFF.

The chain employs TRBV10-3 and TRBJ2-1; D is undetermined. V lost 11 bases, J lost 8 bases, and 22 bases lay in between. Germline CDR1 reads ENHRY; CDR2 reads SYGVKD. This CDR3 contains 14 residues. CDR3 bases: TGTGCCTCCCAGGCGACTTTCGGTGGGGATGAGCAGTTCTTC. Amino acids: CASQATFGGDEQFF.

This clone was seen a single time. V usage is TRBV18 and J usage is TRBJ1-1; a possible D gene is TRBD1 (5 bases). V shed 1 base and J shed 3 bases, with 15 bases lying between them. Germline CDR1 reads KGHSH; CDR2 reads LQKENI. This CDR3 has 16 amino acids. The CDR3 nucleotides read TGTGCCAGCTCACCACGAGGGGTAACAATGGACACTGAAGCTTTCTTT. Encoded protein: CASSPRGVTMDTEAFF.

Comment on this clone: Its ends do not fully match the called genes, so a read error is possible. The chain couples TRBV7-7 to TRBJ2-3; 15 positions agree with TRBD2. The CDR3 totals 16 residues. The germline V gene encodes CDR1 SSHAT and CDR2 FNYEAQ (reference sequence). Written as DNA, the CDR3 is TGTGCTAGCAGCTCGGGACTAGCGGGGGGCGCAGATACGCAGTATTTT. Translated: CASSSGLAGGADTQYF.

The chain uses TRBV18 and TRBJ2-5; the match to TRBD1 covers 8 bases. The CDR3 length is 13 residues. CDR1 KGHSH and CDR2 LQKENI come from the germline V gene. The ends lost 4 bases at V and 5 bases at J; junction bases unmatched: 3. CDR3 DNA: TGTGCCAGCTCACAGGGACAGGCTGAGACCCAGTACTTC. Protein: CASSQGQAETQYF.

The rearrangement joins TRBV7-3 to TRBJ1-2, with a weak D call TRBD1 (5 bases). Germline loops: CDR1 SGHTA, CDR2 FQGTGA. V lost 4 bases to trimming and J lost 3 bases, with 12 bases between them. The CDR3 runs 14 residues. The CDR3 here is CASSSGPADYGYTF. Written as DNA, the CDR3 is TGTGCCAGCAGCTCGGGGCCGGCAGACTATGGCTACACCTTC.

The chain employs TRBV27 and TRBJ2-4, with D maybe TRBD1 (6 bases). The V and J ends lost 9 bases and 3 bases respectively, with 24 bases between them. This CDR3 is 17 amino acids long. Germline CDR1 is MNHEY and CDR2 is SMNVEV (reference sequence). This CDR3 is CARRIKRETGFKNIQYF. The CDR3 region has the DNA TGTGCCAGGAGAATAAAAAGGGAAACAGGGTTCAAAAACATTCAGTACTTC.

As concerns this clone: Other DNA sequences in this sample translate to the same CDR3. V and J are TRBV5-4 and TRBJ2-3, with no clear D. CDR1 is SGHNT, CDR2 YYREEE, per germline (reference sequence). Trimming pared 3 bases from V and 2 bases from J, leaving 4 bases between. The CDR3 is 12 amino acids. CDR3 protein: CASSSDTDTQYF. Here the CDR3 DNA reads TGTGCCAGCAGCTCAGACACAGATACGCAGTATTTT.

V is TRBV10-2 and J is TRBJ2-1, with D possibly TRBD2 on 5 matching bases. CDR3 length equals 12 residues. The ends were cut back, 4 bases at V and 10 bases at J, with 11 bases in the middle. The germline V gene has CDR1 WSHSY and CDR2 SAAADI. CDR3 region: CASSAGILEQFF. The CDR3 nucleotides read TGCGCCAGCAGTGCCGGGATCTTAGAGCAGTTCTTC.

A remark on this clone: The sample holds other DNA sequences that translate to the same CDR3. The chain carries TRBV9 and TRBJ2-1, with D perhaps matching TRBD2 (5 bases). Trimming removed 1 base at V and 6 bases at J, with 8 bases between. The CDR3 spans 13 residues. Germline V gives CDR1 SGDLS, CDR2 YYNGEE. The DNA of the CDR3 is TGTGCCAGCAGCGTAACCGGGGTCAATGAGCAGTTCTTC. Translating gives CASSVTGVNEQFF.

The chain carries TRBV29-1 and TRBJ2-1; possible D gene TRBD2, 5 bases. Germline lookup yields CDR1 SQVTM and CDR2 ANQGSEA. The CDR3 loop spans 13 amino acids. V lost 4 bases and J 7 bases, leaving 14 bases between the germline ends. CDR3 protein: CSVGWGVGNEQFF. The CDR3 DNA follows: TGCAGCGTTGGTTGGGGAGTCGGGAATGAGCAGTTCTTC.

With regard to this clone: A read error may produce the germline difference seen at one junction end. V is TRBV5-4 and J is TRBJ2-7, with 8 bases fitting TRBD1. Germline lookup yields CDR1 SGHNT and CDR2 YYREEE (reference sequence). CDR3 length: 13 residues. The CDR3 bases are TGTGCCAGCAGCTCCGGGACAGGTTTTGGGAGTGACTTC. As protein: CASSSGTGFGSDF.

On this clone itself: Other DNA sequences in this sample translate to the same CDR3. This chain links TRBV9 with TRBJ1-3; D gene unclear. Germline-derived CDR1 and CDR2 are SGDLS and YYNGEE. V was clipped by 4 bases and J by 4 bases, with 9 bases between them. The CDR3 consists of 13 residues. The DNA for the CDR3 is TGTGCCAGCAGCCCCTCGGGCGGAAACACCATATATTTT. Residues: CASSPSGGNTIYF.

This chain joins TRBV5-6 and TRBJ1-5, with TRBD1 as a possible D gene (5 bases). The V end was cut by 1 base, the J end by 1 base, with 12 bases between. The germline V gene encodes CDR1 SGHDT and CDR2 YYEEEE. CDR3 length: 16 amino acids. The CDR3 nucleotides are TGTGCCAGCAGCTTGCGAGGGGCGGGCAGCAATCAGCCCCAGCATTTT. Amino acid sequence: CASSLRGAGSNQPQHF.

Note on this clone: A read error may be the cause here, since a much bigger clone is one base away. V and J are TRBV29-1 and TRBJ1-1; D uncertain. Germline V CDR1 and CDR2: SQVTM, ANQGSEA. CDR3 size: 12 residues. The CDR3 spells CSVGRGYTEASF. For the CDR3, the DNA is TGCAGCGTTGGGCGAGGGTACACTGAAGCTTCCTTT.

This chain joins TRBV6-6 and TRBJ1-3; perhaps TRBD1 as D (6 bases). Germline V gene lookup returns CDR1 MNHNY and CDR2 SVGAGI (reference sequence). The CDR3 loop spans 16 amino acids. V was pared by 2 bases and J by 0 bases, with 11 bases between. This chain's CDR3 is CASSYAGGSSGNTIYF. In nucleotides, the CDR3 is TGTGCCAGCAGTTACGCCGGGGGCAGCTCTGGAAACACCATATATTTT.

This clone was observed many times. The chain employs TRBV25-1 and TRBJ2-6, with D possibly matching TRBD1 (6 bases). The germline gives CDR1 MGHDK, CDR2 SYGVNS. This CDR3 is built from 15 residues. Deletions cut 3 bases from V and 2 bases from J, with 8 bases between. This chain's CDR3 is CASSEAGAGANVLTF. The CDR3 region has the DNA TGTGCCAGCAGTGAGGCAGGGGCTGGGGCCAACGTCCTGACTTTC.

Remarks on this clone: Other nucleotide sequences from this sample produce the same CDR3. This chain's CDR3 is CASSTGPYGYTF. The CDR3 DNA reads TGTGCCAGCAGTACAGGTCCCTATGGCTACACCTTC. This chain uses TRBV2 with TRBJ1-2, with D perhaps TRBD1 (5 bases). The V end was cut by 5 bases, the J end by 4 bases, with 8 bases between. The germline CDR1 and CDR2 sequences are SNHLY and FYNNEI. The CDR3 is 12 amino acids.

The chain carries TRBV6-5 and TRBJ2-3; no clear D. From germline, CDR1 is MNHEY and CDR2 SVGAGI. V lost 0 bases and J lost 2, with 9 bases in between. CDR3 length: 15 amino acids. The CDR3 sequence is CASSYSGPDTDTQYF. CDR3 coding DNA: TGTGCCAGCAGTTACTCTGGCCCAGACACAGATACGCAGTATTTT.

As concerns this clone: The identical CDR3 is also encoded by other nucleotide sequences in the sample. The chain joins TRBV11-2 to TRBJ2-7; no clear D gene. The CDR3 contains 11 residues. With 3 bases removed from V and 6 bases from J, the gap between germline ends came to 6 bases. CDR1 and CDR2 (germline): SGHAT, FQNNGV. This CDR3 reads CASSLAGEQYF. The CDR3 bases are TGTGCCAGCAGCTTGGCCGGCGAGCAGTACTTC.

The chain has TRBV18 and TRBJ2-1; D is ambiguous. Between the trimmed V and J ends, which lost 3 bases and 8 bases, there was a span of 17 bases. In germline, CDR1 is KGHSH, CDR2 LQKENI. CDR3 length: 15 residues. The CDR3 DNA reads as TGTGCCAGCTCACCTGAGGCTTTTAGCACCGATGAGCAGTTCTTC. Translated, it gives CASSPEAFSTDEQFF.

The rearrangement links TRBV2 to TRBJ2-2, with 9 bases aligning to TRBD2. V lost 6 bases to trimming and J lost 5 bases; unmatched junction nucleotides: 1. This CDR3 contains 13 residues. Germline CDR1 and CDR2: SNHLY and FYNNEI. The CDR3 loop reads CASSGLATGELFF. The CDR3 region has the DNA TGTGCCAGCAGCGGACTAGCGACCGGGGAGCTGTTTTTT.

The chain couples TRBV7-2 to TRBJ2-2; TRBD2 agrees at 11 bases. The CDR3 covers 17 residues. V shed 5 bases, J shed 5 bases, and the junction held 10 bases outside the gene matches. In germline, CDR1 is SGHTA, CDR2 FQGNSA. In DNA, the CDR3 is TGTGCCAGCAGCCCGGGACTAGCGGCCAGAACGACCGGGGAGCTGTTTTTT. Its protein product is CASSPGLAARTTGELFF.

The rearrangement joins TRBV2 to TRBJ2-3; D is possibly TRBD2 (6 bases). Trimming pared 6 bases from V and 3 bases from J, leaving 19 bases between. Germline CDR1 reads SNHLY; CDR2 reads FYNNEI. The CDR3 runs 16 residues. The CDR3 loop is CASRWDFGGTTDTQYF. The CDR3 DNA reads TGTGCCAGCAGGTGGGACTTTGGGGGTACAACAGATACGCAGTATTTT.

The chain uses TRBV5-1 and TRBJ2-7, with D perhaps matching TRBD2 (6 bases). The CDR3 is made up of 16 amino acids. Between the trimmed V and J ends, which lost 0 bases and 3 bases, there was a span of 16 bases. Germline CDR1 and CDR2: SGHRS and YFSETQ. This chain's CDR3 is CASSLAWQGGVYEQYF. The CDR3 bases are TGCGCCAGCAGCTTGGCTTGGCAGGGAGGAGTCTACGAGCAGTACTTC.

The CDR3 DNA sequence: TGTGCCAGCAGTGAAGGGGGAAAGGGAAGCTATGGCTACACCTTC. It translates to CASSEGGKGSYGYTF. This rearrangement joins TRBV25-1 to TRBJ1-2, with D tentatively TRBD1 (5 bases). Germline lookup yields CDR1 MGHDK and CDR2 SYGVNS. V dropped 2 bases and J dropped 4 bases, with 14 bases sitting between them. The CDR3 is 15 residues long.

V usage is TRBV10-3 and J usage is TRBJ1-3, with a weak D call TRBD1 (5 bases). The CDR3 has 16 residues. Germline V gene lookup returns CDR1 ENHRY and CDR2 SYGVKD. Trimming left V 0 bases short and J 0 bases short, with 9 bases between. The CDR3 nucleotides read TGTGCCATCAGTGAGTCGTCGGGGGGCTCTGGAAACACCATATATTTT. Amino acid sequence: CAISESSGGSGNTIYF.

The chain is built from TRBV27 and TRBJ1-6, with D perhaps TRBD1 (6 bases). CDR1 MNHEY and CDR2 SMNVEV come from the germline V gene (reference sequence). Trimming stripped 3 bases from V and 4 bases from J, with 16 bases between. The CDR3 runs to 17 residues. The CDR3 coding sequence is TGTGCCAGCAGTTTTAACCCAGACAGGACTTATAATTCACCCCTCCACTTT. Protein product: CASSFNPDRTYNSPLHF.